This T cell receptor beta chain was captured by sequencing in a study of control samples from healthy donors and cancer patients. The method was immunoSEQ multiplex PCR; TCRdb's version includes in-frame clones alone and lacks a portion of them. The sample lists about 85,000 clones, less than 95% occurring once. CDR3 size: 16 residues. The germline CDR1 and CDR2 sequences are SGHTA and FQGNSA. The ends were cut back, 1 base at V and 0 bases at J, with 11 bases in the middle. About this clone itself: Other DNA sequences in this sample translate to the same CDR3.

The specimen sequenced was blood. The sequence was collected from a woman under 30 in good health. The rearrangement links TRBV7-2 to TRBJ2-3; tentative D call: TRBD2 (6 bases). The CDR3: CASSLGAGLSTDTQYF. The DNA of the CDR3 is TGTGCCAGCAGCTTAGGGGCGGGGCTCAGCACAGATACGCAGTATTTT. Supplemented by reference TRBV7-2 and TRBJ2-3, the full variable domain reads GAGVSQSPSNKVTEKGKDVELRCDPISGHTALYWYRQSLGQGLEFLIYFQGNSAPDKSGLPSDRFSAERTGGSVSTLTIQRTQQEDSAVYLCASSLGAGLSTDTQYFGPGTRLTVL.